What follows describes a single T cell receptor (beta chain). The sample comes from a study of T cell responses to AZD1222 COVID-19 vaccine. Data came from immunoSEQ multiplex PCR; TCRdb stores just in-frame clones and leaves some out. Counted here are 100,000 or so clones, approximately 87% occurring once; the ten biggest clones make up 4.2%. Germline assignment: CDR1 SGDLS and CDR2 YYNGEE. V was clipped by 0 bases and J by 4 bases, with 13 bases between them. The CDR3 totals 15 residues. Sequenced here: peripheral blood, sampled on day 0 of MenACWY control vaccination. The receptor was derived from an adult in good health. This chain joins TRBV9 and TRBJ1-2; D not resolved. The CDR3 loop is CASSVDMVQFYGYTF. DNA of the CDR3: TGTGCCAGCAGCGTAGATATGGTCCAATTCTATGGCTACACCTTC.